This passage covers 8 T cell receptor beta chains from one sample sequenced in a study of shared clonotypes between healthy human individuals. Using immunoSEQ multiplex PCR, the repertoire was profiled, and TCRdb retains in-frame clones only, with some absent. The sample yields 2 million to 2.5 million clones, 80% to 95% seen once. Sequencing was performed on naive CD4+ T cells from PBMCs. Subset given: CD45RA+ positively selected. Receptors originate from a young man in good health. Some clones in this sample may be carry-over from other donors' samples.

The genes are TRBV27 and TRBJ2-2; maybe TRBD1 (6 bases). V dropped 1 base and J dropped 7 bases, with 16 bases sitting between them. Looked up from germline, CDR1 is MNHEY and CDR2 is SMNVEV (reference sequence). The CDR3 runs 16 residues. The CDR3 region is CASSLYAGVGIGELFF. CDR3 coding DNA: TGTGCCAGCAGTTTATACGCAGGGGTGGGCATCGGGGAGCTGTTTTTT.

The chain couples TRBV5-1 to TRBJ2-1, with a tentative D call TRBD2 (7 bases). Trimming cost V 0 bases and J 7 bases, with 17 bases left between them. Germline-derived CDR1 and CDR2 are SGHRS and YFSETQ. The CDR3 has 16 residues. CDR3 sequence (DNA): TGCGCCAGCAGCTTGGTAGCGGCCAGGGGAGGGAATGAGCAGTTCTTC. Its translation: CASSLVAARGGNEQFF. Using reference TRBV5-1 and TRBJ2-1 for the parts outside the CDR3, the full variable domain is KAGVTQTPRYLIKTRGQQVTLSCSPISGHRSVSWYQQTPGQGLQFLFEYFSETQRNKGNFPGRFSGRQFSNSRSEMNVSTLELGDSALYLCASSLVAARGGNEQFFGPGTRLTVL.

The chain carries TRBV7-9 and TRBJ2-7; the D call may be TRBD1 or TRBD2 (6 bases each). Per germline, CDR1 SEHNR and CDR2 FQNEAQ (reference sequence). The ends were cut back, 1 base at V and 2 bases at J, with 15 bases in the middle. This CDR3 is 16 amino acids long. The CDR3 bases are TGTGCCAGCAGCTTAGAGGGGGGAAAGGAAACCTACGAGCAGTACTTC. The encoded protein is CASSLEGGKETYEQYF.

This clone showed up just once. CDR3 loop: CASSGSYQETQYF. CDR3 coding DNA: TGTGCCAGTAGTGGATCGTACCAAGAGACCCAGTACTTC. The chain couples TRBV19 to TRBJ2-5; D gene uncertain. The CDR3 sequence is 13 residues long. Germline V gene data show CDR1 as LNHDA and CDR2 as SQIVND (reference sequence). Trimming took 5 bases from V and 0 from J, leaving 7 bases between them.

This chain links TRBV19 with TRBJ1-5; D is perhaps TRBD1 (5 bases). This CDR3 has 15 residues. The V end lost 3 bases, the J end lost 2 bases, and 11 bases lay between the germline ends. Germline V gene sequence: CDR1 LNHDA, CDR2 SQIVND (reference sequence). The CDR3 is CASSIQGSRNQPQHF. The CDR3 nucleotides are TGTGCCAGTAGTATCCAGGGTAGTCGCAATCAGCCCCAGCATTTT.

The V gene is TRBV11-3, the J gene TRBJ2-3; D is possibly TRBD1 or TRBD2 (5 bases each). Germline V gene lookup returns CDR1 SGHNT and CDR2 YENEEA. Trimming took off 5 bases at V and 6 bases at J, with 15 bases between the two ends. The length of the CDR3 is 14 residues. CDR3 in DNA: TGTGCCAGCAGCCCAGAGGGTTGGGGCGATACGCAGTATTTT. Its translation: CASSPEGWGDTQYF.

On this clone: This CDR3 is also generated by other DNA sequences in the sample. The J gene is TRBJ2-5, the V gene TRBV5-1, with D unclear. The CDR3 is 13 residues long. Trimming stripped 4 bases from V and 1 base from J, with 8 bases between. In germline, CDR1 is SGHRS, CDR2 YFSETQ. CDR3 bases: TGCGCCAGCAGCCCTGGCGGCCAAGAGACCCAGTACTTC. Amino acids: CASSPGGQETQYF.

The J gene is TRBJ2-1, the V gene TRBV28; D might be TRBD2 (6 bases). CDR3 length equals 16 residues. Germline V CDR1 and CDR2: MDHEN, SYDVKM. The germline V and J ends were trimmed by 6 bases and 3 bases, with 18 bases remaining between them. CDR3 amino acids: CASRTTPGRHYNEQFF. The CDR3 DNA reads TGTGCCAGCAGAACCACCCCCGGGAGACACTACAATGAGCAGTTCTTC.